What follows are 32 T cell receptor beta chains derived from one specimen sequenced in a study of post-analysis software for immune sequencing data. Antigens of these TCRs are unknown. Study-wide points: Elevated frequency relative to controls characterized roughly five TRBV segments in patients, TRBV5-6, TRBV5-1 and TRBV20-1 among them.

TCR beta cDNA libraries included unique molecular identifiers. TCRdb reprocessed the PCR reads with MiXCR, giving one entry per CDR3 protein. The sample yields about 540,000 distinct CDR3 sequences, 30% to 40% seen once. Sequencing input: blood. These receptors all stem from a girl aged 2-17 years with multiple sclerosis.

J is TRBJ2-1 and V is TRBV15; TRBD2 matches at 9 bases. Germline V gene sequence: CDR1 LNHNV, CDR2 YYDKDF (reference sequence). The CDR3 is 16 residues long. J gave up 6 bases and V 0 bases, and 6 bases lay outside the gene matches. The CDR3 spells CATSRDGGGAFNEQFF. CDR3 nucleotides: TGTGCCACCAGCAGAGATGGCGGGGGGGCCTTCAATGAGCAGTTCTTC.

This clonotype was counted a few times. This CDR3 reads CASIPGDADTQYF. CDR3 bases: TGTGCCAGCATCCCCGGGGACGCAGATACGCAGTATTTT. This chain links TRBV12-3 or TRBV12-4 with TRBJ2-3; perhaps D is TRBD1 or TRBD2 (5 bases each). This CDR3 is built from 13 residues. V was clipped by 7 bases and J by 4 bases, with 12 bases between them.

This clonotype was counted a few times. The CDR3 nucleotides read TGTGCTACCCTAAGGCCGCCCGGGGAGACCCAGTACTTC. It codes for CATLRPPGETQYF. The V and J genes are TRBV2 and TRBJ2-5; no firm D call. Germline V gives CDR1 SNHLY, CDR2 FYNNEI. The CDR3 loop spans 13 amino acids.

This chain links TRBV5-1 with TRBJ2-5, with 7 nucleotides matching TRBD2. Per germline, CDR1 SGHRS and CDR2 YFSETQ. J lost 11 bases, V lost 3 bases, and 16 bases had no gene match. The CDR3 length is 15 residues. This CDR3 is CASSYPAGTINEQYF. CDR3 sequence (DNA): TGCGCCAGCAGCTATCCAGCCGGGACTATCAATGAGCAGTACTTC.

V usage is TRBV29-1 and J usage is TRBJ1-2; the D gene is possibly TRBD1 (6 bases). The CDR3 has 15 amino acids. Trimming left V 0 bases short and J 4 bases short, with 15 bases between. Germline V gene sequence: CDR1 SQVTM, CDR2 ANQGSEA. The CDR3 bases are TGCAGCGTTGAAGATCGGGACACGCATAGCTATGGCTACACCTTC. It yields the protein CSVEDRDTHSYGYTF.

The rearrangement joins TRBV2 to TRBJ2-1; TRBD1 is a possible D gene (6 bases). The CDR3 is 13 amino acids. Germline V gives CDR1 SNHLY, CDR2 FYNNEI. V was pared by 7 bases and J by 5 bases, with 12 bases between. CDR3 in DNA: TGTGCCAGCACGGGGACACCGGACAATGAGCAGTTCTTC. As protein: CASTGTPDNEQFF.

The chain carries TRBV29-1 and TRBJ1-4, with TRBD1 identical over 7 bases. J gave up 7 bases and V 3 bases, and 5 bases lay outside the gene matches. The CDR3 has 13 amino acids. The germline gives CDR1 SQVTM, CDR2 ANQGSEA. The CDR3 DNA follows: TGCAGCGTTGATGGGGACAGAGGTGAAAAACTGTTTTTT. Encoded protein: CSVDGDRGEKLFF. The full variable domain, its missing parts supplied by reference TRBV29-1 and TRBJ1-4, is SAVISQKPSRDICQRGTSLTIQCQVDSQVTMMFWYRQQPGQSLTLIATANQGSEATYESGFVIDKFPISRPNLTFSTLTVSNMSPEDSSIYLCSVDGDRGEKLFFGSGTQLSVL.

This clonotype turned up a few times. The chain has TRBV7-9 and TRBJ2-7; D is unresolved. V lost 2 bases, J lost 7 bases, and 18 bases lay in between. This CDR3 is built from 15 residues. Per the germline V gene, CDR1 is SEHNR and CDR2 is FQNEAQ (reference sequence). Here the CDR3 DNA reads TGTGCCAGCAGCTTACCGATTATCGGGTACAATGAGCAGTACTTC. It is translated as CASSLPIIGYNEQYF.

The chain employs TRBV27 and TRBJ2-7; D gene ambiguous. CDR3 size: 15 residues. Germline CDR1 MNHEY, CDR2 SMNVEV (reference sequence). V was pared by 1 base and J by 2 bases, with 12 bases between. In DNA form, the CDR3 reads TGTGCCAGCAGTTTATGGTCCGAGGAAACCTACGAGCAGTACTTC. Encoded protein: CASSLWSEETYEQYF.

This clonotype was picked up a small number of times. This chain connects TRBV15 to TRBJ2-7, with 7 bases identical to TRBD1. This CDR3 is 15 amino acids long. The J segment lost 5 bases and the V segment lost 3 bases, leaving 10 bases of the junction unmatched. Germline V gene sequence: CDR1 LNHNV, CDR2 YYDKDF (reference sequence). For the CDR3, the DNA is TGTGCCACCAGCAGCGACAGGGTAGTGAGGAACGAGCAGTACTTC. It codes for CATSSDRVVRNEQYF.

CDR3 nucleotide sequence: TGCGCCAGCAGCTTGGGGGGACCGATGGACACTGAAGCTTTCTTT. Its protein product is CASSLGGPMDTEAFF. The V and J genes are TRBV5-1 and TRBJ1-1; TRBD1 is a possible D gene (5 bases). The germline CDR1 and CDR2 sequences are SGHRS and YFSETQ. Trimming removed 0 bases from V and 3 bases from J, with 12 bases in between. The CDR3 loop spans 15 amino acids. The variable domain in full, completed from reference TRBV5-1 and TRBJ1-1, reads KAGVTQTPRYLIKTRGQQVTLSCSPISGHRSVSWYQQTPGQGLQFLFEYFSETQRNKGNFPGRFSGRQFSNSRSEMNVSTLELGDSALYLCASSLGGPMDTEAFFGQGTRLTVV.

The table lists this clonotype with a few counts. The chain has TRBV6-5 and TRBJ2-5; 7 nucleotides align to TRBD2. This CDR3 is 16 amino acids long. V trimming: 2 bases; J trimming: 1 base; junction bases outside the gene matches: 7. Looked up from germline, CDR1 is MNHEY and CDR2 is SVGAGI. DNA of the CDR3: TGTGCCAGCAGTTACGGCGGGAGAGGGAGCCAAGAGACCCAGTACTTC. Encoded protein: CASSYGGRGSQETQYF.

The V call is TRBV27, the J call TRBJ1-1, with 7 bases identical to TRBD1. From germline, CDR1 is MNHEY and CDR2 SMNVEV (reference sequence). The CDR3 covers 15 residues. The V segment lost 4 bases and the J segment 4 bases; nucleotides outside the gene matches: 9. This chain's CDR3 is CASSWLEGGGTEAFF. In nucleotides, the CDR3 is TGTGCCAGCAGTTGGCTCGAAGGGGGCGGCACTGAAGCTTTCTTT.

This clonotype showed up just a few times. This rearrangement joins TRBV4-1 to TRBJ1-1, with unresolved D. Germline-derived CDR1 and CDR2 are MGHRA and YSYEKL. The CDR3 runs 13 residues. Between the trimmed V and J ends, which lost 1 base and 10 bases, there was a span of 13 bases. The CDR3 is CASSQASAWGAFF. The DNA for the CDR3 is TGCGCCAGCAGCCAAGCGTCCGCCTGGGGAGCTTTCTTT.

This clonotype was picked up a small number of times. V usage is TRBV9 and J usage is TRBJ2-1; 10 nucleotides match TRBD1. The J call may be in error: the DNA end matches TRBJ2-7 better. From germline, CDR1 is SGDLS and CDR2 YYNGEE. CDR3 length equals 16 residues. The CDR3, as DNA: TGTGCCAGCAGCGAGAGGGACAGGGGCTCCTACAATGAGCAGTACTTC. Amino acids: CASSERDRGSYNEQYF.

The chain combines TRBV29-1 with TRBJ1-1, with 7 bases lining up with TRBD1. This CDR3 contains 14 residues. Germline V gene sequence: CDR1 SQVTM, CDR2 ANQGSEA. V lost 6 bases and J lost 3; bases outside the gene matches: 10. The CDR3 DNA follows: TGCAGCGTCGATTACAGGGGTTGGGACACTGAAGCTTTCTTT. It encodes CSVDYRGWDTEAFF.

This clonotype was seen a few times. This chain connects TRBV5-6 to TRBJ2-1; tentative D call: TRBD1 (6 bases). The germline V gene has CDR1 SGHDT and CDR2 YYEEEE. V was clipped by 4 bases and J by 3 bases, with 14 bases between them. This CDR3 has 15 residues. This CDR3 reads CASSPQGMVYNEQFF. The CDR3 nucleotides are TGTGCCAGCAGCCCCCAGGGGATGGTCTACAATGAGCAGTTCTTC.

This chain uses TRBV7-9 with TRBJ2-1, with TRBD2 matching 11 bases. The CDR3 contains 16 residues. With 6 bases clipped from V and 3 bases from J, the junction kept 7 bases outside the gene matches. In germline, CDR1 is SEHNR, CDR2 FQNEAQ (reference sequence). CDR3 protein: CASRSDGTSGYNEQFF. DNA for the CDR3: TGTGCCAGCAGATCAGACGGGACTAGCGGCTACAATGAGCAGTTCTTC.

The rearrangement links TRBV5-1 to TRBJ2-5, with 10 nucleotides matching TRBD1. Germline V lookup: CDR1 SGHRS, CDR2 YFSETQ. V was pared by 3 bases and J by 4 bases, with 6 bases of the junction left unmatched. This CDR3 is built from 15 residues. In nucleotides, the CDR3 is TGCGCCAGCAGCTCCGACAGGGGGCTTGTAGAGACCCAGTACTTC. It codes for CASSSDRGLVETQYF. The whole variable domain, filled in from reference TRBV5-1 and TRBJ2-5, reads KAGVTQTPRYLIKTRGQQVTLSCSPISGHRSVSWYQQTPGQGLQFLFEYFSETQRNKGNFPGRFSGRQFSNSRSEMNVSTLELGDSALYLCASSSDRGLVETQYFGPGTRLLVL.

The gene calls are TRBV18 and TRBJ2-5, with TRBD2 matching over 11 bases. Trimming cost V 0 bases and J 3 bases; bases outside gene matches: 0. This CDR3 comprises 15 residues. Germline assignment: CDR1 KGHSH and CDR2 LQKENI. This CDR3 reads CASSPPTSGKETQYF. Here the CDR3 DNA reads TGTGCCAGCTCACCACCGACTAGCGGGAAAGAGACCCAGTACTTC.

The genes are TRBV20-1 and TRBJ2-5, with no clear D. The germline V and J ends were trimmed by 3 bases and 3 bases, with 17 bases remaining between them. This CDR3 region has 15 residues. The germline CDR1 and CDR2 sequences are DFQATT and SNEGSKA (reference sequence). CDR3 nucleotide sequence: TGCAGTGCTAGGGTTCGTGGACGGGCCAAAGAGACCCAGTACTTC. Amino acids: CSARVRGRAKETQYF.

This clonotype has just a few counts. V gene TRBV20-1 combines with J gene TRBJ2-5, with TRBD2 matching 10 bases. Germline V gene sequence: CDR1 DFQATT, CDR2 SNEGSKA (reference sequence). This CDR3 has 16 residues. V trimming: 4 bases; J trimming: 5 bases; junction bases outside the gene matches: 13. CDR3 amino acids: CSATTQAGGLMETQYF. The CDR3 DNA reads TGCAGTGCTACCACGCAAGCGGGGGGGCTTATGGAGACCCAGTACTTC.

This clonotype occurred a few times. CDR3 region: CASSALPASGVVETQYF. CDR3 DNA sequence: TGTGCCAGCAGTGCACTTCCGGCTAGCGGGGTGGTGGAGACCCAGTACTTC. The gene calls are TRBV25-1 and TRBJ2-5, with 9 bases identical to TRBD2. CDR3 length: 17 amino acids. Germline lookup yields CDR1 MGHDK and CDR2 SYGVNS. The V segment lost 4 bases and the J segment 5 bases; nucleotides outside the gene matches: 14.

The chain employs TRBV7-3 and TRBJ1-1, with a tentative D call TRBD1 (6 bases). Deletions cut 1 base from V and 1 base from J, with 16 bases between. Looked up from germline, CDR1 is SGHTA and CDR2 is FQGTGA. CDR3 size: 17 residues. CDR3 region: CASSLKGGPLGNTEAFF. CDR3 nucleotides: TGTGCCAGCAGCTTAAAGGGGGGACCCCTCGGGAACACTGAAGCTTTCTTT.

The gene calls are TRBV7-8 and TRBJ2-1; maybe TRBD2 (7 bases). Germline V gives CDR1 SGHVS, CDR2 FQNEAQ. V shed 1 base and J shed 4 bases, with 11 bases lying between them. The CDR3 has 15 amino acids. The CDR3, as DNA: TGTGCCAGCAGCTTAGGGGGGGGCCGGTACAATGAGCAGTTCTTC. Amino acid sequence: CASSLGGGRYNEQFF.

The rearrangement joins TRBV6-1 to TRBJ2-3; D uncertain. CDR3 length equals 14 residues. V lost 2 bases and J 6 bases, leaving 12 bases between the germline ends. CDR1 MNHNS and CDR2 SASEGT come from the germline V gene. CDR3 sequence reads: CASSESAGTDTQYF. The CDR3 DNA is TGTGCCAGCAGTGAAAGTGCAGGAACCGATACGCAGTATTTT.

This rearrangement joins TRBV7-6 to TRBJ2-7, with 7 bases matching TRBD1. The trim removed 1 base at V and 5 bases at J, leaving 8 bases unmatched. CDR3 length: 15 amino acids. CDR1 SGHVS and CDR2 FNYEAQ come from the germline V gene. DNA for the CDR3: TGTGCCAGCAGCTTAGGGCCGACAGGGTTCAACGAGCAGTACTTC. This sequence encodes CASSLGPTGFNEQYF.

The chain has TRBV12-3 or TRBV12-4 and TRBJ2-1; TRBD2 might be the D (6 bases). This CDR3 is built from 12 residues. Trimming cost V 1 base and J 10 bases, with 8 bases left between them. The CDR3 DNA reads TGTGCCAGCAGTTTAGGGGCGGGGGAGCAGTTCTTC. This translates into CASSLGAGEQFF.

The gene calls are TRBV11-1 and TRBJ2-5; 7 bases agree with TRBD2. The germline CDR1 and CDR2 sequences are SGHAT and FQDESV (reference sequence). There are 15 residues in the CDR3. V lost 6 bases, J lost 0 bases, and 7 bases stayed unmatched. CDR3 sequence (DNA): TGTGCCAGCAGGCATAGCGGGTCGTACCAAGAGACCCAGTACTTC. It specifies CASRHSGSYQETQYF.

This clonotype came up a few times. The chain uses TRBV14 and TRBJ2-1; TRBD2 is a possible D gene (6 bases). V was shortened by 0 bases and J by 10 bases, with 22 bases between the two germline ends. The CDR3 loop spans 17 amino acids. Germline CDR1 SGHDN, CDR2 FVKESK. The CDR3 DNA reads TGTGCCAGCAGCCAAGATGGTATAGAGGGACTCGGAGTCGAGCAGTTCTTC. It yields the protein CASSQDGIEGLGVEQFF.

This clonotype was found a few times. The J gene is TRBJ1-1, the V gene TRBV27; D gene unclear. The ends were cut back, 7 bases at V and 0 bases at J, with 15 bases in the middle. This CDR3 comprises 15 residues. Germline lookup yields CDR1 MNHEY and CDR2 SMNVEV (reference sequence). CDR3 protein: CASNVRANVNTEAFF. In DNA, the CDR3 is TGTGCCAGCAACGTCAGAGCAAACGTGAACACTGAAGCTTTCTTT.

This clonotype was seen only a few times. The J gene is TRBJ1-2, the V gene TRBV10-2; D gene uncertain. CDR1 is WSHSY, CDR2 SAAADI, per germline. The CDR3 has 17 residues. V lost 2 bases and J 2 bases, leaving 18 bases between the germline ends. The CDR3 reads CASSEAFRPRPNYGYTF. The CDR3 bases are TGCGCCAGCAGTGAGGCCTTCCGTCCCAGACCAAACTATGGCTACACCTTC.